These 12 T cell receptor beta chains share one sample of origin, sequenced in a study of shared clonotypes between healthy human individuals. Only in-frame clones appear in the TCRdb table, and some are missing; sequencing was by immunoSEQ multiplex PCR. The sample contains around 990,000 clones, about 80% of which appear only once. The sequenced sample consisted of memory CD4+ T cells from PBMCs. The subset was: CD45RA-negative fraction. These receptors were taken from a man in his late teens or twenties in good health. Some clones in this sample may be carry-over from other donors' samples.

The chain is built from TRBV6-5 and TRBJ2-1; 8 positions agree with TRBD1. Germline V gene lookup returns CDR1 MNHEY and CDR2 SVGAGI. This CDR3 is 15 amino acids long. Trimming took 6 bases from V and 1 from J; bases not matched to a gene: 5. The CDR3 DNA sequence: TGTGCCAGCAGCCTAACAGGGGGGTCCTACAATGAGCAGTTCTTC. This codes for CASSLTGGSYNEQFF.

Concerning this clone itself: At the DNA level, this CDR3 is encoded by other sequences in the same sample as well. The chain has TRBV7-7 and TRBJ1-1; D gene unclear. Trimming took off 3 bases at V and 1 base at J, with 6 bases between the two ends. The germline CDR1 and CDR2 sequences are SSHAT and FNYEAQ (reference sequence). This CDR3 contains 13 residues. The CDR3 DNA follows: TGTGCCAGCAGCTTGTCGGGGAACACTGAAGCTTTCTTT. It translates to CASSLSGNTEAFF.

This CDR3 reads CASSPEFTDTQYF. The CDR3 DNA reads TGCGCCAGCAGCCCTGAATTCACAGATACGCAGTATTTT. This sequence joins TRBV5-1 and TRBJ2-3; D call uncertain. CDR3 length: 13 amino acids. CDR1 SGHRS and CDR2 YFSETQ come from the germline V gene. Trimming took off 4 bases at V and 2 bases at J, with 8 bases between the two ends.

A single count supports this clone. The V call is TRBV5-1, the J call TRBJ2-3, with 9 nucleotides matching TRBD2. V lost 4 bases to trimming and J lost 0 bases; unmatched junction nucleotides: 3. The CDR3 spans 15 residues. In germline, CDR1 is SGHRS, CDR2 YFSETQ. The CDR3 DNA reads as TGCGCCAGCAGCGCCCTAGCGGGAAGCACAGATACGCAGTATTTT. This gives the protein CASSALAGSTDTQYF.

The chain carries TRBV11-1 and TRBJ1-1; D possibly corresponds to TRBD1 (5 bases). Trimming took 5 bases from V and 1 from J, leaving 8 bases between them. The V gene's germline CDR1 is SGHAT and CDR2 FQDESV (reference sequence). The CDR3 contains 13 residues. CDR3 DNA sequence: TGTGCCAGCAGCCTGGGGGGGAACACTGAAGCTTTCTTT. This encodes CASSLGGNTEAFF.

The chain couples TRBV6-4 to TRBJ2-1; D unclear. Trimming shortened V by 4 bases and J by 8 bases, and 18 bases separated the two germline ends. Per the germline V gene, CDR1 is MRHNA and CDR2 is SNTAGT. This CDR3 is built from 15 residues. The CDR3: CASSGRMRIWDEQFF. CDR3 nucleotide sequence: TGTGCCAGCAGTGGGCGGATGAGAATATGGGATGAGCAGTTCTTC.

This clone was recorded a few times. The CDR3 spells CASSSLAGDTQYF. The CDR3 bases are TGCGCCAGCAGCTCTCTAGCAGGAGATACGCAGTATTTT. This chain connects TRBV5-1 to TRBJ2-3; perhaps TRBD2 as D (5 bases). This CDR3 spans 13 amino acids. Trimming removed 3 bases at V and 5 bases at J, with 10 bases between. Germline values: CDR1 SGHRS, CDR2 YFSETQ.

The chain links TRBV6-1 to TRBJ1-6; possibly TRBD1 for D (6 bases). The V end lost 4 bases, the J end lost 6 bases, and 19 bases lay between the germline ends. Germline values: CDR1 MNHNS, CDR2 SASEGT. The CDR3 contains 17 residues. DNA of the CDR3: TGTGCCAGCAGTGGAGGAACAGGGAAAACGGCTAATTCACCCCTCCACTTT. The encoded protein is CASSGGTGKTANSPLHF.

The chain is built from TRBV7-8 and TRBJ2-3; D not certain. Germline V CDR1 and CDR2: SGHVS, FQNEAQ. Trimming removed 2 bases at V and 6 bases at J, with 12 bases between. CDR3 length: 14 residues. This CDR3 is CASSLIIAGDTQYF. For the CDR3, the DNA is TGTGCCAGCAGCTTAATCATCGCCGGGGATACGCAGTATTTT.

The J gene is TRBJ2-5, the V gene TRBV7-8; no clear D. This CDR3 has 14 amino acids. CDR1 and CDR2 from the germline V gene are SGHVS and FQNEAQ. V gave up 3 bases and J gave up 4 bases, with 12 bases separating them. The CDR3, as DNA: TGTGCCAGCAGCTTTACGAGTTTTGGAGAGACCCAGTACTTC. Residues: CASSFTSFGETQYF.

Concerning this clone itself: The sample contains more than one DNA sequence encoding this CDR3. This chain connects TRBV28 to TRBJ1-2; D is perhaps TRBD1 (5 bases). Germline lookup yields CDR1 MDHEN and CDR2 SYDVKM. The CDR3 length is 11 residues. The ends were cut back, 4 bases at V and 5 bases at J, with 5 bases in the middle. For the CDR3, the DNA is TGTGCCAGCAGTTGGGGGTATGGCTACACCTTC. Its translation is CASSWGYGYTF.

DNA for the CDR3: TGTGCCAGCAGCTTAAGCCCGGGGGTTTACAATGAGCAGTTCTTC. Protein: CASSLSPGVYNEQFF. J is TRBJ2-1 and V is TRBV7-3, with TRBD2 as a possible D gene (6 bases). CDR3 length: 15 residues. V was clipped by 1 base and J by 4 bases, with 11 bases between them. Germline assignment: CDR1 SGHTA and CDR2 FQGTGA.